This TCR beta chain was recorded in a study of radiation and T cells in renal cell carcinoma. TCRdb keeps only in-frame clones here, not all; method: immunoSEQ multiplex PCR. In the table there are about 150,000 clones, 88% of which are singletons. Regarding time point: baseline pretreatment blood. The treatment: 15 Gy SBRT to primary tumor, nephrectomy 4 weeks later. Germline assignment: CDR1 GTSNPN and CDR2 SVGIG (reference sequence). The CDR3 spans 13 residues. V was pared by 1 base and J by 5 bases, with 11 bases between. The sample here was blood, taken from a patient whose treatment included radiotherapy and nephrectomy. This sequence was found in a woman in her seventies with renal cell carcinoma. The genes are TRBV30 and TRBJ1-2; tentative D call: TRBD1 (5 bases). CDR3 coding DNA: TGTGCCTGGAGTGGGGGCAGTCATTATGGCTACACCTTC. The encoded protein is CAWSGGSHYGYTF.